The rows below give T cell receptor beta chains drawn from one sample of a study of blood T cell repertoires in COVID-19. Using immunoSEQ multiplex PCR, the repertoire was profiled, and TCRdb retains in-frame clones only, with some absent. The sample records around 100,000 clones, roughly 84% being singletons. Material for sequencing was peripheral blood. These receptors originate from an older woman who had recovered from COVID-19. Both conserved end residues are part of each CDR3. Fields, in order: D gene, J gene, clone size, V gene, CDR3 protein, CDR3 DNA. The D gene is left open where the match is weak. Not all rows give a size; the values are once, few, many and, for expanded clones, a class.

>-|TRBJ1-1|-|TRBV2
CASSEQGYTEAFF
TGTGCCAGCAGTGAACAGGGGTACACTGAAGCTTTCTTT
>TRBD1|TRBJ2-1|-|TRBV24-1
CATSLDREQFF
TGTGCCACCAGCCTTGACAGGGAACAGTTCTTC
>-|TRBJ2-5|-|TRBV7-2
CASSQAETQYF
TGTGCCAGCAGCCAGGCGGAGACCCAGTACTTC
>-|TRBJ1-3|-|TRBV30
CAWSHGGSGNTIYF
TGTGCCTGGAGTCACGGGGGCTCTGGAAACACCATATATTTT
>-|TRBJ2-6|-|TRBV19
CASSIIWAASHSGANVLTF
TGTGCCAGTAGTATAATATGGGCCGCCTCCCACTCTGGGGCCAACGTCCTGACTTTC
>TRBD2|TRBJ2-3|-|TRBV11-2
CASSLVSGSAPDTQYF
TGTGCCAGCAGCTTAGTTAGCGGGAGCGCCCCAGATACGCAGTATTTT
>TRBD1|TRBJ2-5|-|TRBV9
CASSVAPGTVDQYF
TGTGCCAGCAGCGTAGCTCCTGGGACAGTAGACCAGTACTTC
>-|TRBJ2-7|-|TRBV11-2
CASSFERLYEQYF
TGTGCCAGCAGCTTCGAAAGACTCTACGAGCAGTACTTC
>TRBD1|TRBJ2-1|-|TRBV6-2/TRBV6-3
CASSPTGYRYNEQFF
TGTGCCAGCAGTCCGACAGGGTATCGCTACAATGAGCAGTTCTTC
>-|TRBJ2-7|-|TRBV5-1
CASSLVAHTYEQYF
TGCGCCAGCAGCTTGGTAGCGCACACCTACGAGCAGTACTTC
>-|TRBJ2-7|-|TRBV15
CATSRDLYRTAYEQYF
TGTGCCACCAGCAGAGATTTGTACAGGACCGCCTACGAGCAGTACTTC
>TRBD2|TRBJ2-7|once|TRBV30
CASPGGSWGEQYF
TGTGCCTCCCCCGGGGGGTCCTGGGGCGAGCAGTACTTC
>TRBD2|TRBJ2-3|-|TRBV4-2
CASSPVVGREGQDTQYF
TGTGCCAGCAGCCCTGTGGTTGGGCGGGAGGGCCAAGATACGCAGTATTTT
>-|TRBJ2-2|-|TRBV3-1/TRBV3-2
CASSQSSAGELFF
TGTGCCAGCAGCCAGTCAAGCGCCGGGGAGCTGTTTTTT
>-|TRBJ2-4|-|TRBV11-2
CASSLAGALAKNIQYF
TGTGCCAGCAGCTTAGCCGGAGCCCTAGCCAAAAACATTCAGTACTTC
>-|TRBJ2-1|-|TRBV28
CASSPPTSLRNEQFF
TGTGCCAGCAGCCCACCCACAAGTTTGAGGAATGAGCAGTTCTTC
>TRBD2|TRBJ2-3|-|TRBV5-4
CASSLRLAGGSDTQYF
TGTGCCAGCAGCTTGAGGCTAGCGGGGGGGTCAGATACGCAGTATTTT
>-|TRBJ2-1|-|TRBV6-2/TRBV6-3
CASSYRTSNEQFF
TGTGCCAGCAGTTACAGGACATCTAATGAGCAGTTCTTC
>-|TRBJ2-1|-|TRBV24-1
CATSDPGRGLYNEQFF
TGTGCCACCAGTGACCCCGGTAGAGGATTGTACAATGAGCAGTTCTTC
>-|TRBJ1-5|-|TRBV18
CASSPSGNNQPQHF
TGTGCCAGCTCACCATCCGGGAACAATCAGCCCCAGCATTTT
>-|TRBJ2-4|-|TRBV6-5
CASRFEQGFSGIQYF
TGTGCCAGCAGGTTCGAACAGGGATTTTCGGGCATTCAGTACTTC
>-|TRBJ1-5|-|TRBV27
CASSPEGDQPQHF
TGTGCCAGCAGTCCAGAGGGAGATCAGCCCCAGCATTTT
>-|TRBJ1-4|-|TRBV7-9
CASNTNRAEKLFF
TGTGCCAGCAACACCAACAGGGCTGAAAAACTGTTTTTT